The rows below give T cell receptor beta chains drawn from one sample of a study of shared clonotypes between healthy human individuals. Data came from immunoSEQ multiplex PCR; TCRdb stores just in-frame clones and leaves some out. Of 850,000 to 1,100,000 clones in the sample, 70% to 85% were seen once. Sequencing used memory CD4+ T cells from PBMCs. All receptors come from a man aged 18 to 29 in good health. Some clones in this sample may be carry-over from other donors' samples. Both conserved end residues are part of each CDR3. The D gene is left open where the match is weak. Size is stated for part of the rows, as once, few or many counts, or as a class when the clone is expanded.

V: TRBV28
J: TRBJ2-7
size: NA
D: TRBD1
DNA: TGTGCCAGCAGTTCCTCCAGGGGGCTGTACGAGCAGTACTTC
CDR3: CASSSSRGLYEQYF

V: TRBV18
J: TRBJ1-1
size: few
D: NA
DNA: TGTGCCAGCTCACCCTGGGGACAGAACACTGAAGCTTTCTTT
CDR3: CASSPWGQNTEAFF

V: TRBV11-2
J: TRBJ2-7
size: NA
D: TRBD1
DNA: TGTGCCAGCAGCCGGCGGGACAGGGGTACCCAGTACTTC
CDR3: CASSRRDRGTQYF

V: TRBV30
J: TRBJ2-7
size: many
D: NA
DNA: TGTGCCTGGAGTGTGAGGACAACCTACGAGCAGTACTTC
CDR3: CAWSVRTTYEQYF

V: TRBV2
J: TRBJ2-1
size: NA
D: TRBD2
DNA: TGTGCCAGCTCTGAGACTAGCGGGACCCACAATGAGCAGTTCTTC
CDR3: CASSETSGTHNEQFF

V: TRBV10-3
J: TRBJ2-7
size: NA
D: NA
DNA: TGTGCCAGCGATAACAAGGGAGATGACGAGCAGTACTTC
CDR3: CASDNKGDDEQYF

V: TRBV11-1
J: TRBJ2-5
size: NA
D: NA
DNA: TGTGCCAGCAGCTTCGGGGCAGGTCAAGAGACCCAGTACTTC
CDR3: CASSFGAGQETQYF

V: TRBV29-1
J: TRBJ2-7
size: NA
D: TRBD1
DNA: TGCAGCGTTGGACAGGGGACCTACGAGCAGTACTTC
CDR3: CSVGQGTYEQYF

V: TRBV2
J: TRBJ2-7
size: NA
D: TRBD2
DNA: TGTGCCAGCAGTGAAGCGCTAGCGGGAGTGCGCGAGCAGTACTTC
CDR3: CASSEALAGVREQYF

V: TRBV11-2
J: TRBJ2-3
size: NA
D: TRBD2
DNA: TGTGCCAGCAGCTTAATAGCGGGAGCAGATACGCAGTATTTT
CDR3: CASSLIAGADTQYF

V: TRBV28
J: TRBJ2-7
size: NA
D: NA
DNA: TGTGCCAGCAGTTTGGGCGGGTCACAGCTTAACGAGCAGTACTTC
CDR3: CASSLGGSQLNEQYF

V: TRBV9
J: TRBJ1-1
size: NA
D: NA
DNA: TGTGCCAGCAGCGTAGGCGGAGGGCCAGAAGCTTTCTTT
CDR3: CASSVGGGPEAFF

V: TRBV5-1
J: TRBJ2-1
size: NA
D: TRBD2
DNA: TGCGCCAGCAGCTTGGGGGACTACTACAATGAGCAGTTCTTC
CDR3: CASSLGDYYNEQFF

V: TRBV19
J: TRBJ2-7
size: NA
D: NA
DNA: TGTGCCAGTAGTGTCGGATCCAGGGGGGACGAGCAGTACTTC
CDR3: CASSVGSRGDEQYF

V: TRBV29-1
J: TRBJ1-2
size: NA
D: NA
DNA: TGCAGCGTTGAACGGCTGACCGGGTATGGCTACACCTTC
CDR3: CSVERLTGYGYTF

V: TRBV2
J: TRBJ2-5
size: NA
D: TRBD1
DNA: TGTGCCAGCAGGGCAGGGGGAGAAGAGACCCAGTACTTC
CDR3: CASRAGGEETQYF

V: TRBV4-3
J: TRBJ1-1
size: many
D: NA
DNA: TGCGCCAGCAGCCAAGACGTCAGGGGCTGGGGGGACACTGAAGCTTTCTTT
CDR3: CASSQDVRGWGDTEAFF

V: TRBV10-3
J: TRBJ1-2
size: NA
D: NA
DNA: TGTGCCATCAGTGAGGGTCGAGGGCATAGCAACTATGGCTACACCTTC
CDR3: CAISEGRGHSNYGYTF

V: TRBV6-1
J: TRBJ1-2
size: NA
D: NA
DNA: TGTGCCAGCAGTGTTTTGGGACTATCTAACTATGGCTACACCTTC
CDR3: CASSVLGLSNYGYTF

V: TRBV5-6
J: TRBJ2-6
size: NA
D: NA
DNA: TGTGCCAGCAGCTTGTACAGGTCTGGGGCCAACGTCCTGACTTTC
CDR3: CASSLYRSGANVLTF

V: TRBV19
J: TRBJ2-1
size: NA
D: TRBD2
DNA: TGTGCCAGTAGTATAGAAGAAGGCCTAGCTTGGCGGGGGGAGTATGAGCAGTTCTTC
CDR3: CASSIEEGLAWRGEYEQFF

V: TRBV6-5
J: TRBJ1-2
size: NA
D: TRBD1
DNA: TGTGCCAGCAGTTACGGGCAGGGGGCAGCTTATGGCTACACCTTC
CDR3: CASSYGQGAAYGYTF

V: TRBV28
J: TRBJ1-5
size: NA
D: NA
DNA: TGTGCCAGCATCCTCAGCCGCAATCAGCCCCGGCATTTT
CDR3: CASILSRNQPRHF

V: TRBV7-7
J: TRBJ1-1
size: NA
D: NA
DNA: TGTGCCAGCAGCTTAAGCCTGACCACTGAAGCTTTCTTT
CDR3: CASSLSLTTEAFF

V: TRBV7-2
J: TRBJ2-1
size: NA
D: NA
DNA: TGTGCCAGCAGCTTGCGGACGATGGGGTACAATGAGCAGTTCTTC
CDR3: CASSLRTMGYNEQFF

V: TRBV5-1
J: TRBJ2-4
size: NA
D: TRBD2
DNA: TGCGCCAGCAGCTTGGTATCTAGCGGGAGTACCCGGACCAAAAACATTCAGTACTTC
CDR3: CASSLVSSGSTRTKNIQYF

V: TRBV28
J: TRBJ2-5
size: NA
D: NA
DNA: TGTGCCAGCAGTAAAGAAACGTCGACCCAGTACTTC
CDR3: CASSKETSTQYF

V: TRBV18
J: TRBJ2-7
size: NA
D: NA
DNA: TGTGCCAGCTCACCCCTACTAGAGGCACCCTACGAGCAGTACTTC
CDR3: CASSPLLEAPYEQYF

V: TRBV5-1
J: TRBJ2-1
size: many
D: NA
DNA: TGCGCCAGCAGCTATAACGGACTCCTCGCTCTTTCCTACAATGAGCAGTTCTTC
CDR3: CASSYNGLLALSYNEQFF

V: TRBV7-3
J: TRBJ2-1
size: NA
D: TRBD2
DNA: TGTGCCAGCAGCCCTCCCGGCGGGAGGGCCAGTGAGCAGTTCTTC
CDR3: CASSPPGGRASEQFF

V: TRBV15
J: TRBJ2-7
size: NA
D: NA
DNA: TGTGCCACCAGCAGGAGGACAGCACTTTCGGACGAGCAGTACTTC
CDR3: CATSRRTALSDEQYF

V: TRBV9
J: TRBJ2-6
size: NA
D: TRBD2
DNA: TGTGCCACAGCGGACGGGGGGGCTGGGGCCAACGTCCTGACTTTC
CDR3: CATADGGAGANVLTF

V: TRBV29-1
J: TRBJ1-2
size: once
D: NA
DNA: TGCAGCGTTGAATGGCAGGGGCGCTATGGCTACACCTTC
CDR3: CSVEWQGRYGYTF

V: TRBV28
J: TRBJ2-1
size: NA
D: TRBD2
DNA: TGTGCCAGCAGTCCCCCAGGGCGGGGGATGGGCAATGAGCAGTTCTTC
CDR3: CASSPPGRGMGNEQFF

V: TRBV11-2
J: TRBJ1-5
size: NA
D: NA
DNA: TGTGCCAGCAGCCCCGAAGGGCAGTATCAGCCCCAGCATTTT
CDR3: CASSPEGQYQPQHF

V: TRBV6-5
J: TRBJ2-2
size: NA
D: TRBD1
DNA: TGTGCCAGCAGCCCGGGACAGGGCGACACCGGGGAGCTGTTTTTT
CDR3: CASSPGQGDTGELFF

V: TRBV30
J: TRBJ2-1
size: once
D: NA
DNA: TGTGCCTGGAGAGGGGCTGTCAACAATGAGCAGTTCTTC
CDR3: CAWRGAVNNEQFF

V: TRBV29-1
J: TRBJ2-1
size: NA
D: NA
DNA: TGCAGCGTTGATGGGGAGGGGGCGCGTGAGCAGTTCTTC
CDR3: CSVDGEGAREQFF

V: TRBV5-4
J: TRBJ2-3
size: NA
D: NA
DNA: TGTGCCAGCAGCTTGGCGGGCATTAATACGCAGTATTTT
CDR3: CASSLAGINTQYF

V: TRBV5-1
J: TRBJ2-7
size: NA
D: TRBD2
DNA: TGCGCCAGCAGCCTAGGGACTAGCTCGCCCTACGAGCAGTACTTC
CDR3: CASSLGTSSPYEQYF

V: TRBV2
J: TRBJ1-1
size: NA
D: TRBD1
DNA: TGTGCCAGCAGCCAACAGGGGGGAGAGAACACTGAAGCTTTCTTT
CDR3: CASSQQGGENTEAFF

V: TRBV7-7
J: TRBJ2-5
size: NA
D: TRBD1
DNA: TGTGCCAGCAGCTCAGACAGGGGAGCGCGGACCCAGTACTTC
CDR3: CASSSDRGARTQYF

V: TRBV29-1
J: TRBJ2-2
size: NA
D: NA
DNA: TGCAGCGCAGACCAGGGAGGTACCGGGGAGCCGTTTTTT
CDR3: CSADQGGTGEPFF

V: TRBV19
J: TRBJ1-5
size: NA
D: NA
DNA: TGTGCCAGTAGTATTTCCCCCAACAATCAGCCCCAGCATTTT
CDR3: CASSISPNNQPQHF

V: TRBV30
J: TRBJ2-5
size: few
D: NA
DNA: TGTGCCTGGACAGGCGGGGAGACCCAGTACTTC
CDR3: CAWTGGETQYF

V: TRBV10-1
J: TRBJ2-4
size: NA
D: NA
DNA: TGCGCCGGGACAGCCGGGGGTGGTTACATTCAGTACTTC
CDR3: CAGTAGGGYIQYF

V: TRBV5-4
J: TRBJ2-5
size: NA
D: NA
DNA: TGTGCCAGCAGCTTGGTAGGGGGTGAGACCCAGTACTTC
CDR3: CASSLVGGETQYF

V: TRBV6-1
J: TRBJ1-6
size: NA
D: NA
DNA: TGTGCCAGCAGCCCGTTCGGTTGGACGTTTTCACCCCTCCACTTT
CDR3: CASSPFGWTFSPLHF

V: TRBV5-5
J: TRBJ2-7
size: once
D: TRBD2
DNA: TGTGCCAGCAGCTTAGCGGGAGTAAAAACGTGGGAGCAGTACTTC
CDR3: CASSLAGVKTWEQYF

V: TRBV5-1
J: TRBJ2-3
size: NA
D: NA
DNA: TGCGCCAGCAGCCGGGATAAATCCCTAGATACGCAGTATTTT
CDR3: CASSRDKSLDTQYF

V: TRBV5-1
J: TRBJ1-1
size: NA
D: NA
DNA: TGCGCCAGCAGCTTCGTTCAGCTATCTGAAGCTTTCTTT
CDR3: CASSFVQLSEAFF

V: TRBV28
J: TRBJ2-7
size: NA
D: TRBD2
DNA: TGTGCCAGCAGTTTATTGTCTAGCGGGAGTGTATACTTC
CDR3: CASSLLSSGSVYF